The T cell receptor (beta chain) under discussion was sequenced for a study of cytomegalovirus exposure and HLA in healthy donors. Study-level findings and limits: Cytomegalovirus association was listed for roughly 160 TCR beta chains. Most CMV-associated TCR beta chains were later found to appear HLA-restricted.

V shed 4 bases and J 6 bases; nucleotides not matched to a gene: 9. CDR1 is SGHTS and CDR2 is YDEGEE in the germline V gene. The CDR3 spans 14 residues. The study ran its PCR with 60 Vbeta and 13 Jbeta primers. Here immunoSEQ multiplex PCR was the method, and the copy in TCRdb shows in-frame clones only, minus some. The data hold approximately 170,000 clones, with roughly 77% observed a single time. Points on this clone: What it binds is not known.

The V gene is TRBV5-8, the J gene TRBJ2-7, with 8 nucleotides matching TRBD1. The sequenced material came from PBMCs. The sequence was obtained from a man under 40 in good health and CMV-seropositive. The CDR3: CASSRTGPGFEQYF. The DNA for the CDR3 is TGTGCCAGCAGCAGGACAGGGCCGGGCTTCGAGCAGTACTTC.